This TCR beta chain comes out of a study of cytomegalovirus exposure and HLA in healthy donors. Study in general: Out of roughly 200 million T cells, an earlier analysis found 117 million unique TCR beta sequences in total. General observations from the study: Some highly shared sequence variants likely arose as a pipeline artifact.

Germline loops: CDR1 MDHEN, CDR2 SYDVKM. There are 17 residues in the CDR3. Although they were nominally healthy when sampled, donors likely had unrecorded immune exposures. Primers for the PCR totalled 60 Vbeta and 13 Jbeta. This table comes from immunoSEQ multiplex PCR, and its TCRdb copy is limited to in-frame clones, with some not included. This table has over 100,000 clones, approximately 82% appearing once. Comments on this clone: Its antigen is unknown. The junction shows a germline mismatch at one end, possibly a read error. The sample holds other DNA sequences that translate to the same CDR3.

The sequence derives from a female donor in good health and CMV-seronegative. The rearrangement links TRBV28 to TRBJ1-3, with TRBD1 matching over 9 bases. The specimen was PBMCs. The CDR3 loop is CASSLAGTGISGNTIYF. The CDR3 nucleotides are TGTGCCAGTAGTTTAGCTGGGACAGGGATCTCTGGAAACACCATATATTTT.